This TCR beta chain was found in a study of T cell responses to AZD1222 COVID-19 vaccine. CDR3 length: 14 amino acids. V dropped 8 bases and J dropped 10 bases, with 23 bases sitting between them. Per the germline V gene, CDR1 is LNHNV and CDR2 is YYDKDF (reference sequence). Here immunoSEQ multiplex PCR was the method, and the copy in TCRdb shows in-frame clones only, minus some. The sample has some 74,000 clones; roughly nine tenths are singletons. The TCR was taken from an adult who received the AZD1222 COVID-19 vaccine. The chain uses TRBV15 and TRBJ1-1, with a possible D match to TRBD1 (5 bases). Material: peripheral blood, obtained 28 days after the second AZD1222 dose. The CDR3 sequence: CATGSSQGSLVAFF. DNA for the CDR3: TGTGCCACCGGAAGCAGCCAGGGATCTTTGGTAGCTTTCTTT. Supplemented by reference TRBV15 and TRBJ1-1, the full variable domain reads DAMVIQNPRYQVTQFGKPVTLSCSQTLNHNVMYWYQQKSSQAPKLLFHYYDKDFNNEADTPDNFQSRRPNTSFCFLDIRSPGLGDTAMYLCATGSSQGSLVAFFGQGTRLTVV.